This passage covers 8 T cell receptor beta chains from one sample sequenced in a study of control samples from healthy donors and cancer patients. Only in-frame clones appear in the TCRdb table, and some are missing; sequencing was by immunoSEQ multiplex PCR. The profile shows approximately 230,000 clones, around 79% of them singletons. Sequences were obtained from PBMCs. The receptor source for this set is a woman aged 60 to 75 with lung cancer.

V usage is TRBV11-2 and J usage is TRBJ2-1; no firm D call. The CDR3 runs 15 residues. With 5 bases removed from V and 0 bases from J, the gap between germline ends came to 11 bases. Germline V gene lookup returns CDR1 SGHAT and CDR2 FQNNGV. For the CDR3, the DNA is TGTGCCAGCAGCCCCACGCGCGACTCCTACAATGAGCAGTTCTTC. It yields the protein CASSPTRDSYNEQFF.

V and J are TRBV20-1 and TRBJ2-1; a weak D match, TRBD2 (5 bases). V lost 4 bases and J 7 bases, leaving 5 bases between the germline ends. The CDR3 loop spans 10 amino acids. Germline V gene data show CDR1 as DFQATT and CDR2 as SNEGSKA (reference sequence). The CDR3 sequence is CSATGNEQFF. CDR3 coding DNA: TGCAGTGCTACGGGAAATGAGCAGTTCTTC.

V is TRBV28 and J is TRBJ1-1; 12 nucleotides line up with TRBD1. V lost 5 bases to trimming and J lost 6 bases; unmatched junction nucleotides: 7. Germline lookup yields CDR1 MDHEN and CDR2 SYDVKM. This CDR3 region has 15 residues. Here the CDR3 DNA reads TGTGCCAGCAGTCCAACGGGACAGGGGGCCTCTGAAGCTTTCTTT. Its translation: CASSPTGQGASEAFF. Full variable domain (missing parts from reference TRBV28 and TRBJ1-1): DVKVTQSSRYLVKRTGEKVFLECVQDMDHENMFWYRQDPGLGLRLIYFSYDVKMKEKGDIPEGYSVSREKKERFSLILESASTNQTSMYLCASSPTGQGASEAFFGQGTRLTVV.

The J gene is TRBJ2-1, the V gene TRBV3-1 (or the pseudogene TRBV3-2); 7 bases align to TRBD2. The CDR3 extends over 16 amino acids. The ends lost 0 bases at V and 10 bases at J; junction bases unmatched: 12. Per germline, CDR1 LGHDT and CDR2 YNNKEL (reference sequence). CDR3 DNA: TGTGCCAGCAGCCAAGACCCAGCGGGAACCACCTTGGAGCAGTTCTTC. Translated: CASSQDPAGTTLEQFF.

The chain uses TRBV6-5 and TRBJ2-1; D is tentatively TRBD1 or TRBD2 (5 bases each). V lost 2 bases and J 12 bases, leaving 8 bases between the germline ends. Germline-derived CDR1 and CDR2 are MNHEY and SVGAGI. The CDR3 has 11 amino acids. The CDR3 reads CASSYGTRQFF. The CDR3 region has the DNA TGTGCCAGCAGTTACGGGACCCGGCAGTTCTTC.

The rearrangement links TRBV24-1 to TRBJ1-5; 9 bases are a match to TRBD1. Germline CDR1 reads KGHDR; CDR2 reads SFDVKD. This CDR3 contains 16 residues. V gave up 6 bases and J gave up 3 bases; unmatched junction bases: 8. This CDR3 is CATSPPDRGFNQPQHF. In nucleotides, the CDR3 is TGTGCCACCAGTCCCCCGGACAGGGGATTCAATCAGCCCCAGCATTTT.

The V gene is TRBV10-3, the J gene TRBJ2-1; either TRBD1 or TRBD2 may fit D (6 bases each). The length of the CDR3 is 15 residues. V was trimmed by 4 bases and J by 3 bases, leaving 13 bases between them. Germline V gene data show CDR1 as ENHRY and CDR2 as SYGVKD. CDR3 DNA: TGTGCCATCAGTGTAGGGGGAGGCAGCTACAATGAGCAGTTCTTC. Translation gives CAISVGGGSYNEQFF.

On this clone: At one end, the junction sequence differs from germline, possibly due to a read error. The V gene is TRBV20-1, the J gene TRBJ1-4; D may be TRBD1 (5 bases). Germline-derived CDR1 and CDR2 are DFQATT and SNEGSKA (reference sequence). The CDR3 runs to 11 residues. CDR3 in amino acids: CSARDGWDGVF. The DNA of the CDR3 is TGCAGTGCTAGAGATGGTTGGGACGGTGTTTTT.